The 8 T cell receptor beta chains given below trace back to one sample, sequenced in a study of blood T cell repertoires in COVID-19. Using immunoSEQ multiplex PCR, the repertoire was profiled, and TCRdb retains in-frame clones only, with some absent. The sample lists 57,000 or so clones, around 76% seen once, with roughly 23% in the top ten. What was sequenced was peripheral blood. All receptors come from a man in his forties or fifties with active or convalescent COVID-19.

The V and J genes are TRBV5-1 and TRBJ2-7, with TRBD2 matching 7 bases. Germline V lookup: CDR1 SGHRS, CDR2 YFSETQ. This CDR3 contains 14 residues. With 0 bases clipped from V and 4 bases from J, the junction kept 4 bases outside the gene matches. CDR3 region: CASSLVREVYEQYF. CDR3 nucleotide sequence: TGCGCCAGCAGCTTGGTCCGGGAGGTGTACGAGCAGTACTTC.

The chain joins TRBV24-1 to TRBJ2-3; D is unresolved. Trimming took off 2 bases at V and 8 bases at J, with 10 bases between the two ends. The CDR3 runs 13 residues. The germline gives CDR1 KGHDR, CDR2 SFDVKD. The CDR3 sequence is CATSDSAAVTQYF. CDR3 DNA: TGTGCCACCAGTGATTCGGCGGCGGTTACGCAGTATTTT.

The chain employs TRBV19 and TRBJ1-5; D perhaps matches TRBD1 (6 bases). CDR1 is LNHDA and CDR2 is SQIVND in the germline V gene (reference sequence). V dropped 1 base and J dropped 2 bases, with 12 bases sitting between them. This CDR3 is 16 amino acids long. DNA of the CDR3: TGTGCCAGTAGTATAGGAGGGGGAATTGGCAATCAGCCCCAGCATTTT. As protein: CASSIGGGIGNQPQHF.

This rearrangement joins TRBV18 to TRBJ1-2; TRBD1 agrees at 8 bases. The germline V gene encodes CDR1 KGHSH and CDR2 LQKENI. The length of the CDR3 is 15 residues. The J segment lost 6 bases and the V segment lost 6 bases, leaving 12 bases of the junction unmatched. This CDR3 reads CASSAASGGSNGYTF. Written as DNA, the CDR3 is TGTGCCAGCTCGGCAGCCTCAGGGGGCTCAAATGGCTACACCTTC.

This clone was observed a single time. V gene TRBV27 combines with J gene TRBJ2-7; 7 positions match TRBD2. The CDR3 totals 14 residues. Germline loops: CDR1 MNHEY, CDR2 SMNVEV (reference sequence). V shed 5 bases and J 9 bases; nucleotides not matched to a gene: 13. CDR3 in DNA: TGTGCCAGCAGTCCCGAGAGCGGGGTTGTCGGGCAGTACTTC. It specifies CASSPESGVVGQYF.

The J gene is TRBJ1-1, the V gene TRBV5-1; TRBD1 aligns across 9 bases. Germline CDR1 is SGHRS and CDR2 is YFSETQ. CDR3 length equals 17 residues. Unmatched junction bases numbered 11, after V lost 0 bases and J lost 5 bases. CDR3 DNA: TGCGCCAGCAGCTTGGAATTGACTGGGACAGGGCGGACTGAAGCTTTCTTT. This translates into CASSLELTGTGRTEAFF.

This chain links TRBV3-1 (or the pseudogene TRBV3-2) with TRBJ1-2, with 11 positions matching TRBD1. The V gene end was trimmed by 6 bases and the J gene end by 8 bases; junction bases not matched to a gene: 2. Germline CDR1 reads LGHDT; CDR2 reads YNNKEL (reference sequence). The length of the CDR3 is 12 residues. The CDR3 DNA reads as TGTGCCAGCAGAGGGACAGGGGGAGGCTACACCTTC. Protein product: CASRGTGGGYTF.

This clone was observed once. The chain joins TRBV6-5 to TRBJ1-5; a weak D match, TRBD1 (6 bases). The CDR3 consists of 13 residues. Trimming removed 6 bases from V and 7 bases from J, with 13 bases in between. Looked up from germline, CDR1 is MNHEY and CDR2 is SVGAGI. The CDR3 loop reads CASRRQAPQPQHF. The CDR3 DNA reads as TGTGCCAGCAGGCGACAGGCTCCCCAGCCCCAGCATTTT.